This T cell receptor beta chain is from a study of blood T cell repertoires in COVID-19. Original analysis: Nucleated cell number was recorded as an estimate derived from reference gene primer amplification. Data came from immunoSEQ multiplex PCR; TCRdb stores just in-frame clones and leaves some out. D and trimming come from the DNA, and the V and J calls and clone size come from that table. The sample records about 300,000 clones, 80% to 95% being singletons. CDR1 MNHEY and CDR2 SMNVEV come from the germline V gene (reference sequence). With 8 bases clipped from V and 7 bases from J, the junction kept 9 bases outside the gene matches. The CDR3 runs to 14 residues.

The sequencing input was peripheral blood. The receptor was derived from a woman between 25 and 40 years old with COVID-19, enrolled during active disease. This sequence joins TRBV27 and TRBJ1-5; 9 nucleotides align to TRBD1. The DNA for the CDR3 is TGTGCCAGCGGCTCCGGGACAGGGTACCAGCCCCAGCATTTT. Residues: CASGSGTGYQPQHF.